This entry lists 5 T cell receptor beta chains sequenced from one sample in a study of blood T cell repertoires in COVID-19. The protocol was immunoSEQ multiplex PCR, while the TCRdb copy is restricted to in-frame clones and leaves out a portion. The repertoire holds around 200,000 clones, with around 87% as singletons. Sequencing was performed on peripheral blood. The receptors were sampled from a man between 35 and 55 years old with active or convalescent COVID-19.

The chain is built from TRBV5-1 and TRBJ1-2, with TRBD1 identical over 10 bases. V was clipped by 0 bases and J by 4 bases; unmatched bases: 0. Germline lookup yields CDR1 SGHRS and CDR2 YFSETQ. The CDR3 has 14 residues. The CDR3 DNA reads TGCGCCAGCAGCTTGGGACAGGGGGCCTATGGCTACACCTTC. Protein sequence: CASSLGQGAYGYTF.

The chain couples TRBV6-6 to TRBJ2-7; D is perhaps TRBD2 (5 bases). The CDR3 is made up of 15 amino acids. V was clipped by 5 bases and J by 0 bases, with 14 bases between them. Germline CDR1 and CDR2: MNHNY and SVGAGI (reference sequence). Written as DNA, the CDR3 is TGTGCCAGCAGTACATTTGACTACGGCTCCTACGAGCAGTACTTC. This encodes CASSTFDYGSYEQYF.

The chain recombines TRBV18 with TRBJ2-5; TRBD1 agrees at 8 bases. CDR3 length: 14 residues. Germline CDR1 and CDR2: KGHSH and LQKENI. V was pared by 4 bases and J by 1 base, with 2 bases of the junction left unmatched. CDR3 nucleotide sequence: TGTGCCAGCTCACGCAGGGGGCCCCAAGAGACCCAGTACTTC. Amino acids: CASSRRGPQETQYF.

The gene calls are TRBV3-1 (or the pseudogene TRBV3-2) and TRBJ2-1; 7 bases align to TRBD1. The CDR3 loop spans 15 amino acids. Germline V gene sequence: CDR1 LGHDT, CDR2 YNNKEL (reference sequence). J lost 8 bases, V lost 4 bases, and 11 bases had no gene match. Here the CDR3 reads CASSLPRGLSDEQFF. The CDR3 coding sequence is TGTGCCAGCAGCCTTCCTAGGGGGCTAAGCGATGAGCAGTTCTTC.

The chain uses TRBV4-1 and TRBJ1-1; possible D gene TRBD1, 5 bases. The germline V gene has CDR1 MGHRA and CDR2 YSYEKL. The CDR3 covers 14 residues. The V end was cut by 3 bases, the J end by 1 base, with 9 bases between. CDR3 protein: CASSHPGQNTEAFF. The CDR3 nucleotides are TGCGCCAGCAGCCATCCAGGACAGAACACTGAAGCTTTCTTT.